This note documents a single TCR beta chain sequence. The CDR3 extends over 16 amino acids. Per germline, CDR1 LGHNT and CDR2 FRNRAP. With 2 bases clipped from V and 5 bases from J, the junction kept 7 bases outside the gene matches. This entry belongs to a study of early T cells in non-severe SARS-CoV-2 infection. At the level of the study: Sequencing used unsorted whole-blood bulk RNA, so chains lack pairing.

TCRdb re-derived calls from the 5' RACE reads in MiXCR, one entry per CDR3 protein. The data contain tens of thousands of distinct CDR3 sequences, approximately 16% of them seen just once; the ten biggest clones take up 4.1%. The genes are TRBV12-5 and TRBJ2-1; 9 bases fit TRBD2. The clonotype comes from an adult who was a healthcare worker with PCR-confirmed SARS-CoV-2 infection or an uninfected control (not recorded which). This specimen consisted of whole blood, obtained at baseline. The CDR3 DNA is TGTGCTAGTGGTTTGAATCCTAGCGGGATAAACAATGAGCAGTTCTTC. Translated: CASGLNPSGINNEQFF.